This T cell receptor beta chain was observed in a study of identical twins. A word on this clonotype: Its matching antigen is unknown.

Whole-study findings and limits: Model-predicted out-of-frame TCR alpha sharing fell below observed values in monozygotic twins. Cross-sectional statistical analysis, not tracking of the same donors, underpinned the conclusions. While abundant cord blood beta clonotypes carried fewer insertions, memory repertoires showed no such pattern.

One entry per CDR3 protein results from TCRdb running MiXCR on the 5' RACE reads. Of 1,800,000 or so distinct CDR3 sequences listed, about 32% are singletons. CDR3 size: 15 residues. V shed 4 bases and J 3 bases; nucleotides not matched to a gene: 6. Per germline, CDR1 MGHDK and CDR2 SYGVNS. V usage is TRBV25-1 and J usage is TRBJ2-5, with 9 nucleotides matching TRBD1. This receptor was obtained from a newborn girl in good health. Sequencing was carried out using cord blood. The CDR3 DNA reads TGTGCCAGCAGTGGATCCGGGACAGGGAAAGAGACCCAGTACTTC. This sequence encodes CASSGSGTGKETQYF.